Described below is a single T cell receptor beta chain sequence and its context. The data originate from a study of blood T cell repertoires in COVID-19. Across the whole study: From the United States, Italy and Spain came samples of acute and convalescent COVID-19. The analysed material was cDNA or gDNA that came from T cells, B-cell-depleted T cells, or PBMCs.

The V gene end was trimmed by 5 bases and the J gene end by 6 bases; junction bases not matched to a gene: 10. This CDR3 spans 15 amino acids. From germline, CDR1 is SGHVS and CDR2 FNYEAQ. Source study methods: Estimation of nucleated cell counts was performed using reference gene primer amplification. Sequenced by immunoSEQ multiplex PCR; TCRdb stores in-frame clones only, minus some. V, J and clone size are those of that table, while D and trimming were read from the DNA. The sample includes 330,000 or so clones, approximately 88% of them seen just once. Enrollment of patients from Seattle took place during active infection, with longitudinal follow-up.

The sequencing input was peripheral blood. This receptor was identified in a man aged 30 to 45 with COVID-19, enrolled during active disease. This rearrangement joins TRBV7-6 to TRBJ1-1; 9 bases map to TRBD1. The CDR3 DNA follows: TGTGCCAGCAGCCCACAGACAGGGGGACTAGCTGAAGCTTTCTTT. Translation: CASSPQTGGLAEAFF.